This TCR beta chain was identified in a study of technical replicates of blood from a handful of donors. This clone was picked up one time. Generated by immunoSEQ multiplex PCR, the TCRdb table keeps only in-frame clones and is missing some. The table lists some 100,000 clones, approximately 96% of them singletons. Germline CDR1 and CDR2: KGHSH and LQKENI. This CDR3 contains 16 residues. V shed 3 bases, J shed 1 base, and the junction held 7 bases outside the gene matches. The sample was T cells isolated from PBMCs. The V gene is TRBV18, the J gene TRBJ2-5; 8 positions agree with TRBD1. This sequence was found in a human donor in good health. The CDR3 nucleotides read TGTGCCAGCTCACCTATGGACAGGGTGAGCCAAGAGACCCAGTACTTC. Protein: CASSPMDRVSQETQYF.